This T cell receptor beta chain stems from a study of cytomegalovirus exposure and HLA in healthy donors. Points from the study as a whole: Altogether, about 160 TCR beta chains were recorded as cytomegalovirus-associated.

CDR1 is MNHNS and CDR2 is SASEGT in the germline V gene. The CDR3 runs to 16 residues. V lost 6 bases, J lost 5 bases, and 14 bases stayed unmatched. A word on this clone: What it binds is not known.

In the PCR, 60 Vbeta and 13 Jbeta primers were used. TCRdb's copy holds only in-frame clones and misses some; the assay was immunoSEQ multiplex PCR. Here the sample spans some 98,000 clones, around 68% being singletons. This sequence was found in a man between 45 and 60 years old in good health and CMV-seronegative. The chain couples TRBV6-1 to TRBJ2-3, with 7 nucleotides matching TRBD2. The sample taken for sequencing was PBMCs. The CDR3: CASSEISGQPGDTQYF. CDR3 in DNA: TGTGCCAGCAGCGAAATTAGCGGGCAGCCGGGAGATACGCAGTATTTT.